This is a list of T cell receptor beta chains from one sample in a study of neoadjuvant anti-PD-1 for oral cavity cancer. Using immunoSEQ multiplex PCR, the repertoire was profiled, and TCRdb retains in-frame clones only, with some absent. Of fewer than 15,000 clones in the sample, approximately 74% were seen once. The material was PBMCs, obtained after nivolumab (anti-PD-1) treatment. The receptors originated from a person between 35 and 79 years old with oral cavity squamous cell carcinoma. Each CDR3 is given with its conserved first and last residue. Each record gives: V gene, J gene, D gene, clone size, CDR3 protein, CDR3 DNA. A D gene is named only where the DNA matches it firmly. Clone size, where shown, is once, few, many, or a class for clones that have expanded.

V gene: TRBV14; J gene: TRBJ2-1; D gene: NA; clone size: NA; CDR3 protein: CASRLSGTYNEQFF; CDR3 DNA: TGTGCCAGCAGACTGAGCGGTACCTACAATGAGCAGTTCTTC
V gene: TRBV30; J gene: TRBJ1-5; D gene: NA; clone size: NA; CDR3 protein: CAWSWQHQGQPQHF; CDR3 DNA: TGTGCCTGGAGCTGGCAGCACCAAGGGCAGCCCCAGCATTTT
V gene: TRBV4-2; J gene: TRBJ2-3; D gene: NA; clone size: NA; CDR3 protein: CASSQAPGQNTDTQYF; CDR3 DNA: TGTGCCAGCAGCCAGGCGCCGGGACAAAACACAGATACGCAGTATTTT
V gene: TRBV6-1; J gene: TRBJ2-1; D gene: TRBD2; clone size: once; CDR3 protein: CASSEDRTSVHNEQFF; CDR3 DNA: TGTGCCAGCAGTGAAGACAGGACTAGCGTACACAATGAGCAGTTCTTC
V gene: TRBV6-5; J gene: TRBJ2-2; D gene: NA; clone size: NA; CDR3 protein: CASSYLRGMNTGELFF; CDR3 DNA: TGTGCCAGCAGTTATCTTCGGGGTATGAACACCGGGGAGCTGTTTTTT
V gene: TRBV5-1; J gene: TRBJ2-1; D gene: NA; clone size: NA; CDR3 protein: CASSITQISYNEQFF; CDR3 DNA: TGCGCCAGCAGCATAACTCAAATCTCCTACAATGAGCAGTTCTTC
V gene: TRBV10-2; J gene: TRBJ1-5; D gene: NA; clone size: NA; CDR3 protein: CSSRGGQPQHF; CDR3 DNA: TGCTCCAGCAGGGGTGGACAGCCCCAGCATTTT
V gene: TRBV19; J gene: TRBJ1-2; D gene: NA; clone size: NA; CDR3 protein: CASSIGLSNYGYTF; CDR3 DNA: TGTGCCAGTAGTATTGGACTCTCTAACTATGGCTACACCTTC
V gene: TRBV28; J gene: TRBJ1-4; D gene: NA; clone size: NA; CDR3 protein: CASSGGGRRGFF; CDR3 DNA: TGTGCCAGCAGTGGGGGGGGACGTCGTGGGTTTTTT
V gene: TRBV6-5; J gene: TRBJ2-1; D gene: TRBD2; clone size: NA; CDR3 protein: CASAIAGGSYNEQFF; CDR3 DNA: TGTGCCAGCGCTATAGCGGGAGGCTCCTACAATGAGCAGTTCTTC
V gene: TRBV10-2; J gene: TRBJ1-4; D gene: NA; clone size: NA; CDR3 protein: CASSELGQISGKLFF; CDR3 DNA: TGCGCCAGCAGTGAGTTGGGACAAATATCGGGAAAACTGTTTTTT
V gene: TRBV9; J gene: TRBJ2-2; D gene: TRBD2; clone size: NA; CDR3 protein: CASSVGLAGTGELFF; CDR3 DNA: TGTGCCAGCAGCGTTGGGCTAGCGGGCACCGGGGAGCTGTTTTTT
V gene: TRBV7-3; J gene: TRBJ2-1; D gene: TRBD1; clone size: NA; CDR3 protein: CASSGRTGDEQFF; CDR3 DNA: TGTGCCAGCAGCGGAAGGACAGGGGATGAGCAGTTCTTC
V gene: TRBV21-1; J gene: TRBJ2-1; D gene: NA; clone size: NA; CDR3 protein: CASSTSKAASRSYNEQFF; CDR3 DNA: TGTGCCAGCAGCACTTCAAAGGCGGCCTCACGCTCCTACAATGAGCAGTTCTTC
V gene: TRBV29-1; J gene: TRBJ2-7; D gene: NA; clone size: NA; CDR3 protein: CSVVPGATYEQYF; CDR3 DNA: TGCAGCGTTGTCCCGGGAGCAACCTACGAGCAGTACTTC
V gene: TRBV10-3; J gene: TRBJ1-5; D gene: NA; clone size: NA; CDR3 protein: CAISEANQPQHF; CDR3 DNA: TGTGCCATCAGTGAGGCCAATCAGCCCCAGCATTTT
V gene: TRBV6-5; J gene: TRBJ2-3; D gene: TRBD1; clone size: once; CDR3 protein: CASSYAGQGADTQYF; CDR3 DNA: TGTGCCAGCAGTTACGCGGGACAGGGGGCAGATACGCAGTATTTT
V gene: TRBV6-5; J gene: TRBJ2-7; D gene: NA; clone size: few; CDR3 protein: CASHRASGEQYF; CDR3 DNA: TGTGCCAGCCACAGGGCATCTGGCGAGCAGTACTTC
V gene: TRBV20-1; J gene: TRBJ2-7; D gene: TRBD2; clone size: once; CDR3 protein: CSGGLANEQYF; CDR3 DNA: TGCAGTGGGGGACTAGCTAACGAGCAGTACTTC
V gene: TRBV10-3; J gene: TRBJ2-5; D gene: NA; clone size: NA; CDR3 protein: CAISEGREGGGGTQYF; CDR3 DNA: TGTGCCATCAGTGAAGGAAGAGAAGGCGGCGGAGGGACCCAGTACTTC
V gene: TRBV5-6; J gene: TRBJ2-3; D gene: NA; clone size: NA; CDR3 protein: CASSQHGGTQYF; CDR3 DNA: TGTGCCAGCAGCCAACATGGGGGTACGCAGTATTTT
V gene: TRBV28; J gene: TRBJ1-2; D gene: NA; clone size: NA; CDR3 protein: CASTPSAGDGGYTF; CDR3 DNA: TGTGCCAGCACCCCCTCTGCAGGGGACGGTGGCTACACCTTC
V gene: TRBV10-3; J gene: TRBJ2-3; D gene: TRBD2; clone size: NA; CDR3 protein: CAIRGLAVTDTQYF; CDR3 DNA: TGTGCCATCAGGGGACTAGCGGTCACAGATACGCAGTATTTT
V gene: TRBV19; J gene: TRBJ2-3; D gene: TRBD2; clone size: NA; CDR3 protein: CASRASGTSGRITDTQYF; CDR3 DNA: TGTGCCAGTAGGGCATCAGGGACTAGCGGGAGGATTACAGATACGCAGTATTTT
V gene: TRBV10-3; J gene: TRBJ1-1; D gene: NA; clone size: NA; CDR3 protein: CAISEGADSEAFF; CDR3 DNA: TGTGCCATCAGTGAGGGGGCGGATTCTGAAGCTTTCTTT
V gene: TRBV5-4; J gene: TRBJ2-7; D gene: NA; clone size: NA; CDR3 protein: CASSLEEGWEQYF; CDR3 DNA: TGTGCCAGCAGCTTGGAGGAGGGTTGGGAGCAGTACTTC
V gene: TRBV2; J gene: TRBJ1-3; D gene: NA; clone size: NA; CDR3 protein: CASNPRNPGSGNTIYF; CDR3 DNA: TGTGCCAGCAACCCGCGCAACCCGGGCTCTGGAAACACCATATATTTT
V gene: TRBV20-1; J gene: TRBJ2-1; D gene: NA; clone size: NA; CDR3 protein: CSANFRGKQFF; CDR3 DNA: TGCAGTGCTAATTTTAGGGGAAAGCAGTTCTTC
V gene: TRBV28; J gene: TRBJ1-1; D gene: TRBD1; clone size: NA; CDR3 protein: CASSPLTGGVETEAFF; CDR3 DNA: TGTGCCAGCAGTCCGTTGACAGGGGGCGTGGAAACTGAAGCTTTCTTT
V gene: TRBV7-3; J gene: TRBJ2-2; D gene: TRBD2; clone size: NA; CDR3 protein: CASSPGLAGEVGTGELFF; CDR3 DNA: TGTGCCAGCAGCCCGGGACTAGCGGGAGAAGTAGGCACCGGGGAGCTGTTTTTT
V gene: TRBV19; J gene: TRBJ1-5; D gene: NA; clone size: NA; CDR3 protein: CASSRGNGQPQHF; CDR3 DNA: TGTGCCAGTAGTAGGGGGAACGGGCAGCCCCAGCATTTT
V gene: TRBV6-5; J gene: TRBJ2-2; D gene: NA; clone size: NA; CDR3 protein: CASSRNRYTGELFF; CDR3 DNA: TGTGCCAGCAGCCGTAACAGATACACCGGGGAGCTGTTTTTT
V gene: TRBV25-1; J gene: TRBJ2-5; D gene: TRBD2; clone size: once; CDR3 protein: CASSEMGGMETQYF; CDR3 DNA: TGTGCCAGCAGTGAAATGGGGGGGATGGAGACCCAGTACTTC
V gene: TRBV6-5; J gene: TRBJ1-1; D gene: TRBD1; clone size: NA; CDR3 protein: CASRPRQGITEAFF; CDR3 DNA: TGTGCCAGCAGGCCCCGACAGGGGATAACTGAAGCTTTCTTT
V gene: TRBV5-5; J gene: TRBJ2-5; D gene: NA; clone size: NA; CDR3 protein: CASSLERQTQETQYF; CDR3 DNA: TGTGCCAGCAGCTTGGAAAGACAGACGCAAGAGACCCAGTACTTC
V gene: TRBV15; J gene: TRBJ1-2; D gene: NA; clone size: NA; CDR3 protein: CATSRDQQLGFGYTF; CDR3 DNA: TGTGCCACCAGCAGAGATCAACAGTTGGGATTTGGCTACACCTTC
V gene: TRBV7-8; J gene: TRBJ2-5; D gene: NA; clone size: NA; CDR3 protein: CASSVLQETQYF; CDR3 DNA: TGTGCCAGCAGCGTACTCCAAGAGACCCAGTACTTC
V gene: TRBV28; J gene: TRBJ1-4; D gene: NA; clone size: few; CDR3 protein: CASREHGGANEKLFF; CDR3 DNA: TGTGCCAGCCGCGAGCACGGTGGGGCGAATGAAAAACTGTTTTTT
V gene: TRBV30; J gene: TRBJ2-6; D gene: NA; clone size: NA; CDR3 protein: CAWSVAGNWANVLTF; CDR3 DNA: TGTGCCTGGAGTGTAGCAGGGAACTGGGCCAACGTCCTGACTTTC
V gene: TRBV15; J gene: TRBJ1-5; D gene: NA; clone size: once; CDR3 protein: CATSVNDLNQPQHF; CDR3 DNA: TGTGCCACCAGCGTTAACGACTTAAATCAGCCCCAGCATTTT
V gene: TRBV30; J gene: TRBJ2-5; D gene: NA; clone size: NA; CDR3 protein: CAWSLTGRGETQYF; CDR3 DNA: TGTGCCTGGAGTCTCACAGGGCGAGGGGAGACCCAGTACTTC
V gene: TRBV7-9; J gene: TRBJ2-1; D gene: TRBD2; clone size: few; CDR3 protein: CASSPAGLVDNEQFF; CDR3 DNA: TGTGCCAGCAGCCCGGCGGGACTAGTTGACAATGAGCAGTTCTTC
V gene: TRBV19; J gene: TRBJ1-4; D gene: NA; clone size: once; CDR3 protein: CASRYTANEKLFF; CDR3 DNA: TGTGCCAGTAGGTATACAGCAAATGAAAAACTGTTTTTT
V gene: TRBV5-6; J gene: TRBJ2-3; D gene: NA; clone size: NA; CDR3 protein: CASSLAQGTDTQYF; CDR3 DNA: TGTGCCAGCAGCTTGGCACAGGGTACAGATACGCAGTATTTT
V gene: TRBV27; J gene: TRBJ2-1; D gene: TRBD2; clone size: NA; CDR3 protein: CASSPGLAGGYEQFF; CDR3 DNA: TGTGCCAGCAGCCCGGGACTAGCGGGAGGGTATGAGCAGTTCTTC
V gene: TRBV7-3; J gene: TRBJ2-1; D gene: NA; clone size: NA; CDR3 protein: CASSLQSGGNSEQFF; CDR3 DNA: TGTGCCAGCAGCTTACAGAGCGGAGGGAACAGTGAGCAGTTCTTC
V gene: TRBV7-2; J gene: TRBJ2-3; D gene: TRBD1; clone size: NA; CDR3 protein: CASSVDRVTQYF; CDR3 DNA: TGTGCCAGCAGCGTCGACAGGGTTACGCAGTATTTT
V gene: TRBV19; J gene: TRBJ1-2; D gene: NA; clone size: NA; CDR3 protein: CASSISRDQRGYTF; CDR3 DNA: TGTGCCAGTAGTATTAGCAGGGATCAGCGTGGCTACACCTTC
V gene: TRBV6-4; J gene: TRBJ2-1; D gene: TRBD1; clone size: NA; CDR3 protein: CASSENAIGTGGEQFF; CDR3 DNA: TGTGCCAGCAGTGAGAACGCGATCGGGACAGGGGGAGAGCAGTTCTTC
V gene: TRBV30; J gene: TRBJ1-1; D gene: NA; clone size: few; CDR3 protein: CAWSVMGGRTEAFF; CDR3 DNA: TGTGCCTGGAGTGTAATGGGGGGAAGGACTGAAGCTTTCTTT
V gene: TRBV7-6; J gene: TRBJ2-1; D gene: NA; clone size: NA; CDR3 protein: CASSPLSGQGFGEQFF; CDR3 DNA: TGTGCCAGCAGCCCTCTCTCGGGACAAGGATTCGGTGAGCAGTTCTTC
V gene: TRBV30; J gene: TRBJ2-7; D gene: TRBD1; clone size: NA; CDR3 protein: CAWSGPQTGFEQYF; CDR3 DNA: TGTGCCTGGAGCGGCCCACAGACAGGGTTCGAGCAGTACTTC
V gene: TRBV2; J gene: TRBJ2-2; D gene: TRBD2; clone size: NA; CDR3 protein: CASNGLAGFGGELFF; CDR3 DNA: TGTGCCAGCAACGGATTAGCGGGATTCGGCGGGGAGCTGTTTTTT
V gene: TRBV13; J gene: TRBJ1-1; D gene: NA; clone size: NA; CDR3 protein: CATFMLGLSTEAFF; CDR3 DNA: TGTGCCACATTTATGCTGGGACTGAGCACTGAAGCTTTCTTT
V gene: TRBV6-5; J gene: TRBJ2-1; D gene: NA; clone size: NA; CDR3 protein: CASSYGTGPWNEQFF; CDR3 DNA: TGTGCCAGCAGTTACGGAACGGGACCTTGGAATGAGCAGTTCTTC
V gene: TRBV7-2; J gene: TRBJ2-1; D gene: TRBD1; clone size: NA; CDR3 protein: CASSSTGARLNNEQFF; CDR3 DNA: TGTGCCAGCAGCTCCACAGGGGCCAGACTGAACAATGAGCAGTTCTTC
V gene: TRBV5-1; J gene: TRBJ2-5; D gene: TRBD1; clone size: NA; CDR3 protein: CASSPGTGTETQYF; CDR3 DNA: TGCGCCAGCAGCCCGGGGACAGGGACGGAGACCCAGTACTTC